The 26 T cell receptor beta chains given below trace back to one sample, sequenced in a study of blood T cell repertoires in COVID-19. The assay was immunoSEQ multiplex PCR, and TCRdb's table has in-frame clones only and misses some. Of about 180,000 clones in the sample, roughly 85% are singletons; the top ten hold about 9.6%. Sequencing was carried out using peripheral blood. All receptors come from a man in his fifties or sixties with active or convalescent COVID-19.

This clone was counted only a few times. The chain couples TRBV5-4 to TRBJ1-1; D perhaps matches TRBD1 (5 bases). Trimming stripped 4 bases from V and 6 bases from J, with 19 bases between. Per germline, CDR1 SGHNT and CDR2 YYREEE (reference sequence). The CDR3 extends over 15 amino acids. This chain's CDR3 is CASSQLVGGSAEAFF. The DNA of the CDR3 is TGTGCCAGCAGCCAATTGGTTGGGGGGTCAGCTGAAGCTTTCTTT.

The CDR3, as DNA: TGTGCCAGCAGCGACGAAGGGCAGGGAGGTCAGCCCCAGCATTTT. Protein: CASSDEGQGGQPQHF. The chain joins TRBV9 to TRBJ1-5; tentative D call: TRBD1 (5 bases). Trimming removed 3 bases from V and 6 bases from J, with 16 bases in between. The CDR3 has 15 residues. Germline V gives CDR1 SGDLS, CDR2 YYNGEE.

This chain links TRBV2 with TRBJ2-2, with D uncertain. Germline lookup yields CDR1 SNHLY and CDR2 FYNNEI. Trimming took off 8 bases at V and 0 bases at J, with 10 bases between the two ends. There are 14 residues in the CDR3. The CDR3 DNA reads TGTGCCAGCTTTAGAGCTTCGAACACCGGGGAGCTGTTTTTT. Amino acid sequence: CASFRASNTGELFF.

The genes are TRBV10-3 and TRBJ2-3, with 10 bases fitting TRBD1. The CDR3 is 15 residues long. The V and J ends lost 7 bases and 0 bases, in that order; junction bases with no gene match: 4. The germline gives CDR1 ENHRY, CDR2 SYGVKD. CDR3: CAIKPGQGSTDTQYF. The DNA for the CDR3 is TGTGCCATCAAACCGGGACAGGGGAGCACAGATACGCAGTATTTT.

This clone showed up just a few times. The gene calls are TRBV28 and TRBJ2-7; tentative D call: TRBD1 (5 bases). V lost 8 bases, J lost 4 bases, and 12 bases lay in between. The CDR3 contains 12 residues. CDR1 and CDR2 (germline): MDHEN, SYDVKM. The CDR3 sequence is CASLSQGYEQYF. The CDR3 coding sequence is TGTGCCAGCCTATCGCAGGGTTACGAGCAGTACTTC.

The J gene is TRBJ1-5, the V gene TRBV4-1; tentative D call: TRBD1 (6 bases). V gave up 0 bases and J gave up 5 bases, with 17 bases separating them. Germline CDR1 MGHRA, CDR2 YSYEKL. The CDR3 has 17 amino acids. The DNA for the CDR3 is TGCGCCAGCAGCCAAGAGATGAGGGGGTCGGGCCATCAGCCCCAGCATTTT. Encoded protein: CASSQEMRGSGHQPQHF.

V is TRBV6-5 and J is TRBJ2-7; TRBD1 aligns across 9 bases. Germline V CDR1 and CDR2: MNHEY, SVGAGI. The CDR3 totals 14 residues. The junction had 8 bases not matched to a gene; V was cut back by 5 bases and J by 6 bases. In nucleotides, the CDR3 is TGTGCCAGCAGTACCGGGACAGGGTACGGCGAGCAGTACTTC. This encodes CASSTGTGYGEQYF.

The genes are TRBV7-3 and TRBJ1-2; D gene ambiguous. The V and J ends lost 6 bases and 6 bases respectively, with 11 bases between them. The V gene's germline CDR1 is SGHTA and CDR2 FQGTGA. This CDR3 is 12 amino acids long. The CDR3 is CASRRGEDGYTF. CDR3 coding DNA: TGTGCCAGCAGACGAGGAGAAGATGGCTACACCTTC.

This clone is a singleton in its sample. V usage is TRBV9 and J usage is TRBJ2-5; D is uncertain. Per germline, CDR1 SGDLS and CDR2 YYNGEE. Trimming pared 0 bases from V and 5 bases from J, leaving 17 bases between. The CDR3 sequence is 16 residues long. CDR3: CASSVAVWATSETQYF. The CDR3 bases are TGTGCCAGCAGCGTAGCGGTTTGGGCTACCTCTGAGACCCAGTACTTC.

This chain uses TRBV11-1 with TRBJ1-4; 7 nucleotides agree with TRBD1. Unmatched junction bases numbered 7, after V lost 4 bases and J lost 5 bases. The CDR3 runs to 15 residues. Germline CDR1 is SGHAT and CDR2 is FQDESV (reference sequence). As DNA, the CDR3 is TGTGCCAGCAGCTACGGGACAGCAAACAATGAAAAACTGTTTTTT. This gives the protein CASSYGTANNEKLFF.

The rearrangement uses TRBV11-2 and TRBJ1-2, with 8 nucleotides matching TRBD1. With V trimmed by 5 bases and J by 8 bases, 10 bases remained unmatched. This CDR3 contains 14 residues. Germline-derived CDR1 and CDR2 are SGHAT and FQNNGV. CDR3 residues: CASSPRPGQGGYTF. As DNA, the CDR3 is TGTGCCAGCAGCCCTCGGCCCGGACAGGGCGGCTACACCTTC.

The rearrangement joins TRBV15 to TRBJ2-1; TRBD2 matches 9 bases. CDR3 length: 17 residues. The germline CDR1 and CDR2 sequences are LNHNV and YYDKDF (reference sequence). V lost 0 bases and J lost 7; bases outside the gene matches: 10. In DNA form, the CDR3 reads TGTGCCACCAGCAGAGAGGGGGGCGGGAGGGCCTGGAATGAGCAGTTCTTC. It is translated as CATSREGGGRAWNEQFF.

V usage is TRBV6-5 and J usage is TRBJ1-2; the D is unclear. Deletions cut 7 bases from V and 8 bases from J, with 20 bases between. From germline, CDR1 is MNHEY and CDR2 SVGAGI. The CDR3 loop spans 14 amino acids. The CDR3 DNA sequence: TGTGCCAGCACCTCCCGGGCCTTCGGGAGCGGCTACACCTTC. Protein sequence: CASTSRAFGSGYTF.

The chain couples TRBV25-1 to TRBJ2-5; tentatively, D is TRBD2 (5 bases). CDR1 is MGHDK and CDR2 is SYGVNS in the germline V gene. The CDR3 consists of 13 residues. The ends were cut back, 2 bases at V and 4 bases at J, with 8 bases in the middle. CDR3 loop: CASSEVGRETQYF. The CDR3 bases are TGTGCCAGCAGTGAAGTGGGGAGAGAGACCCAGTACTTC.

This clone was seen a handful of times. The rearrangement joins TRBV15 to TRBJ2-2, with no clear D. CDR1 LNHNV and CDR2 YYDKDF come from the germline V gene (reference sequence). Trimming removed 3 bases from V and 5 bases from J, with 13 bases in between. This CDR3 contains 15 residues. CDR3 nucleotides: TGTGCCACCAGCAGGGCCTCTACCGGGACCGGGGAGCTGTTTTTT. Translated, it gives CATSRASTGTGELFF.

This clone was counted between two and nine times. J is TRBJ1-5 and V is TRBV7-9; a possible D gene is TRBD1 (6 bases). V lost 2 bases, J lost 7 bases, and 9 bases lay in between. The germline gives CDR1 SEHNR, CDR2 FQNEAQ (reference sequence). The CDR3 covers 13 residues. CDR3 in DNA: TGTGCCAGCAGCTTACAGGGGAACCAGCCCCAGCATTTT. This codes for CASSLQGNQPQHF.

The V and J genes are TRBV7-3 and TRBJ2-5; 10 bases line up with TRBD2. Germline lookup yields CDR1 SGHTA and CDR2 FQGTGA. V dropped 6 bases and J dropped 2; count of bases not matched to a gene: 3. The CDR3 extends over 14 amino acids. For the CDR3, the DNA is TGTGCCAGCAGTTTACTAGCGGGACAAGAGACCCAGTACTTC. The encoded protein is CASSLLAGQETQYF.

The count of this clone is one. The chain recombines TRBV19 with TRBJ1-6; D unresolved. Per germline, CDR1 LNHDA and CDR2 SQIVND (reference sequence). The CDR3 extends over 13 amino acids. Trimming took 6 bases from V and 5 from J, leaving 8 bases between them. The CDR3 reads CASSRQHNSPLHF. CDR3 sequence (DNA): TGTGCCAGTAGCAGACAACATAATTCACCCCTCCACTTT.

The chain couples TRBV6-6 to TRBJ2-1; D is uncertain. The V gene lost 5 bases and the J gene lost 6 bases, with 11 bases spanning the gap. CDR1 and CDR2 (germline): MNHNY, SVGAGI (reference sequence). The CDR3 runs to 13 residues. The CDR3 coding sequence is TGTGCCAGCAGTACCCCCCGCAGCAATGAGCAGTTCTTC. This encodes CASSTPRSNEQFF.

V usage is TRBV11-2 and J usage is TRBJ2-1; 11 bases agree with TRBD2. CDR1 SGHAT and CDR2 FQNNGV come from the germline V gene. The CDR3 has 14 amino acids. V was clipped by 1 base and J by 15 bases; unmatched bases: 8. CDR3: CASSLGYSGGEGFF. Here the CDR3 DNA reads TGTGCCAGCAGCTTAGGCTATAGCGGGGGGGAGGGGTTCTTC. The full variable domain, completed using reference TRBV11-2 and TRBJ2-1, is EAGVAQSPRYKIIEKRQSVAFWCNPISGHATLYWYQQILGQGPKLLIQFQNNGVVDDSQLPKDRFSAERLKGVDSTLKIQPAKLEDSAVYLCASSLGYSGGEGFFGPGTRLTVL.

The sample holds one count of this clone. The rearrangement uses TRBV4-3 and TRBJ2-1; TRBD2 agrees at 14 bases. CDR3 length equals 18 residues. The germline gives CDR1 LGHNA, CDR2 YSLEER. V lost 4 bases to trimming and J lost 9 bases; unmatched junction nucleotides: 14. CDR3 sequence reads: CASSRRTSGGPLGLEQFF. The CDR3 coding sequence is TGCGCCAGCAGCCGGCGGACTAGCGGGGGGCCCTTGGGCCTTGAGCAGTTCTTC.

This chain connects TRBV7-9 to TRBJ2-3; 8 positions match TRBD2. This CDR3 is 15 amino acids long. From germline, CDR1 is SEHNR and CDR2 FQNEAQ (reference sequence). V was pared by 5 bases and J by 4 bases, with 8 bases of the junction left unmatched. The CDR3: CASSLGGAGADTQYF. CDR3 in DNA: TGTGCCAGCAGCCTCGGGGGGGCAGGGGCAGATACGCAGTATTTT.

This sequence joins TRBV7-9 and TRBJ2-1; 9 bases are a match to TRBD2. Germline loops: CDR1 SEHNR, CDR2 FQNEAQ (reference sequence). The CDR3 has 15 amino acids. The trim removed 3 bases at V and 7 bases at J, leaving 7 bases unmatched. Here the CDR3 DNA reads TGTGCCAGCAGCTTTTTGGGACTAGCCCGTAATGAGCAGTTCTTC. This codes for CASSFLGLARNEQFF.

V usage is TRBV6-1 and J usage is TRBJ2-6; no definite D call. Trimming cost V 4 bases and J 2 bases, with 15 bases left between them. In germline, CDR1 is MNHNS, CDR2 SASEGT. This CDR3 is 17 amino acids long. The CDR3 sequence: CASSAPSGQAGANVLTF. CDR3 in DNA: TGTGCCAGCAGTGCACCGTCCGGCCAGGCTGGGGCCAACGTCCTGACTTTC.

The V gene is TRBV5-6, the J gene TRBJ1-5, with 8 bases aligning to TRBD1. Germline V gene sequence: CDR1 SGHDT, CDR2 YYEEEE. V dropped 4 bases and J dropped 3; count of bases not matched to a gene: 9. The CDR3 has 16 amino acids. The CDR3 here is CASSDLQGGTNQPQHF. CDR3 nucleotides: TGTGCCAGCAGCGATCTACAGGGGGGTACCAATCAGCCCCAGCATTTT.

This chain links TRBV5-1 with TRBJ1-2; TRBD1 agrees at 10 bases. This CDR3 contains 14 residues. Per germline, CDR1 SGHRS and CDR2 YFSETQ. Trimming at V came to 0 bases and at J to 7 bases, leaving 3 bases not matched to a gene. CDR3 protein: CASSLGQGAFGYTF. Written as DNA, the CDR3 is TGCGCCAGCAGCTTGGGACAGGGGGCATTTGGCTACACCTTC.